At least ten counts were recorded for the clone carrying this T cell receptor beta chain. This sample is part of a study of T cells in Graves' hyperthyroidism and ophthalmopathy. Authors of the study amplified TCR beta CDR3 regions from RNA transcripts. TCR CDR3 regions were first amplified by RT-PCR with HTBI primers. MiXCR was run by TCRdb on the multiplex PCR reads, yielding one entry per CDR3 protein. Of fewer than 110,000 distinct CDR3 sequences in the sample, over 45% were seen once. Germline CDR1 DFQATT, CDR2 SNEGSKA (reference sequence). This CDR3 has 15 amino acids. Trimming pared 0 bases from V and 2 bases from J, leaving 13 bases between.

The clonotype was recovered from a man aged 40-49 years with Graves' hyperthyroidism. Material: blood. The chain carries TRBV20-1 and TRBJ1-2; no definite D call. DNA of the CDR3: TGCAGTGCTAGAGATACCGGACGCGCCAACTATGGCTACACCTTC. Protein sequence: CSARDTGRANYGYTF.